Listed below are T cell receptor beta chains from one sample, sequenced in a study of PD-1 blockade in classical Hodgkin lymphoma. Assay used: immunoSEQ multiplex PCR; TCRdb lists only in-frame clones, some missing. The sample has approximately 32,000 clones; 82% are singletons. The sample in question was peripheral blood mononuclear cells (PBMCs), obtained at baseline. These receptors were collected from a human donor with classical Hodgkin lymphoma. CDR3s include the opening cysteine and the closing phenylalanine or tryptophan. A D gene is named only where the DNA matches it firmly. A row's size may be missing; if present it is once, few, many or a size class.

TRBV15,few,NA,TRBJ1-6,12,CATSRDQSPLHF,TGTGCCACCAGCAGAGACCAATCACCCCTCCACTTT
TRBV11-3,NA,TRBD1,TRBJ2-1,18,CASSLDQRGTGLLNEQFF,TGTGCCAGCAGCTTAGATCAGAGGGGGACAGGGTTGTTGAATGAGCAGTTCTTC
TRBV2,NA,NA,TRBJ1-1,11,CASRDNTEAFF,TGTGCCAGCCGCGATAACACTGAAGCTTTCTTT
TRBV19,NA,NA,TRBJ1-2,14,CASSIDPIQTGYTF,TGTGCCAGTAGTATAGATCCGATTCAAACTGGCTACACCTTC
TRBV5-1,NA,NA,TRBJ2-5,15,CASRLGSAILETQYF,TGCGCCAGCAGACTCGGGAGCGCGATATTGGAGACCCAGTACTTC
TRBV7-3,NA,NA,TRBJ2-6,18,CASSSANQPPSGANVLTF,TGTGCCAGCAGCTCCGCAAATCAACCTCCCTCTGGGGCCAACGTCCTGACTTTC
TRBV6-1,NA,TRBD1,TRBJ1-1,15,CASSEWTGGNTEAFF,TGTGCCAGCAGTGAATGGACAGGGGGGAACACTGAAGCTTTCTTT
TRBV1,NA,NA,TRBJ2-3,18,CTSSQEGVLAGVWDTQYF,TGCACCAGCAGCCAAGAGGGGGTTCTAGCGGGGGTCTGGGATACGCAGTATTTT
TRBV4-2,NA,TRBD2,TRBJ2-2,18,CASSQDLERGTNTGELFF,TGTGCCAGCAGCCAAGATCTTGAGCGGGGGACGAACACCGGGGAGCTGTTTTTT
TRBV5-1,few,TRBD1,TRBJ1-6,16,CASSLGGTGYNSPLHF,TGCGCCAGCAGCTTGGGAGGGACAGGCTACAATTCACCCCTCCACTTT
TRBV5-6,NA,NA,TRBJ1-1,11,CASSYADEAFF,TGTGCCAGCAGCTATGCGGATGAAGCTTTCTTT
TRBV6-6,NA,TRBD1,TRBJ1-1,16,CASSLRQGASNTEAFF,TGTGCCAGCAGTCTTCGACAGGGGGCCTCGAACACTGAAGCTTTCTTT
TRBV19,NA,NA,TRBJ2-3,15,CASSRARVLTDTQYF,TGTGCCAGTAGTAGAGCACGCGTCCTCACGGATACGCAGTATTTT
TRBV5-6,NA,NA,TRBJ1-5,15,CASSLYNRVNQPQHF,TGTGCCAGCAGCTTGTACAACAGGGTAAATCAGCCCCAGCATTTT
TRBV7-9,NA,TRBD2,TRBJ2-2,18,CASSPRGTSGGVTGELFF,TGTGCCAGCAGCCCACGCGGGACTAGCGGGGGGGTCACCGGGGAGCTGTTTTTT
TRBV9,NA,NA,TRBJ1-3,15,CASSVGGGPGNTIYF,TGTGCCAGCAGCGTAGGGGGGGGCCCTGGAAACACCATATATTTT
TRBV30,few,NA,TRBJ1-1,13,CAWETRGVTEAFF,TGTGCCTGGGAGACTAGGGGTGTCACTGAAGCTTTCTTT
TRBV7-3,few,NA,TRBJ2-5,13,CASSLYGQETQYF,TGTGCCAGCAGCTTATACGGACAAGAGACCCAGTACTTC
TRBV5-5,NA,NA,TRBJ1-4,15,CASSFLGQKNEKLFF,TGTGCCAGCAGCTTCCTAGGACAGAAGAATGAAAAACTGTTTTTT
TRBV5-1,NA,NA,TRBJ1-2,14,CASGVQGPNYGYTF,TGCGCCAGTGGGGTTCAGGGCCCGAACTATGGCTACACCTTC
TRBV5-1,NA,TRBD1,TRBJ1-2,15,CASSPWTGVNYGYTF,TGCGCCAGCAGCCCATGGACAGGGGTCAACTATGGCTACACCTTC
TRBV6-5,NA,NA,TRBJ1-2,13,CASKQDYMGGYTF,TGTGCCAGCAAACAGGATTATATGGGAGGCTACACCTTC